The clone carrying this T cell receptor (beta chain) came up many times. CDR3 length equals 16 residues. Trimming at V came to 9 bases and at J to 0 bases, leaving 9 bases not matched to a gene. CDR1 and CDR2 (germline): SGHTA, FQGNSA. This entry comes from a study of CD8 T cells in ankylosing spondylitis. TCRdb independently ran MiXCR on the 5' RACE reads; one entry per CDR3 protein. The sample has about 220,000 distinct CDR3 sequences; about 10% are singletons. The chain recombines TRBV7-2 with TRBJ2-1; 9 bases are a match to TRBD2. Source material: blood, either unsorted or a sorted T cell fraction (not recorded which). This clonotype was obtained from a male donor with ankylosing spondylitis or in good health (not recorded which). CDR3 residues: CASNPAGGSSYNEQFF. CDR3 DNA sequence: TGTGCCAGTAACCCAGCGGGGGGTAGCTCCTACAATGAGCAGTTCTTC. Together with reference TRBV7-2 and TRBJ2-1, the CDR3 gives the full variable domain: GAGVSQSPSNKVTEKGKDVELRCDPISGHTALYWYRQSLGQGLEFLIYFQGNSAPDKSGLPSDRFSAERTGGSVSTLTIQRTQQEDSAVYLCASNPAGGSSYNEQFFGPGTRLTVL.